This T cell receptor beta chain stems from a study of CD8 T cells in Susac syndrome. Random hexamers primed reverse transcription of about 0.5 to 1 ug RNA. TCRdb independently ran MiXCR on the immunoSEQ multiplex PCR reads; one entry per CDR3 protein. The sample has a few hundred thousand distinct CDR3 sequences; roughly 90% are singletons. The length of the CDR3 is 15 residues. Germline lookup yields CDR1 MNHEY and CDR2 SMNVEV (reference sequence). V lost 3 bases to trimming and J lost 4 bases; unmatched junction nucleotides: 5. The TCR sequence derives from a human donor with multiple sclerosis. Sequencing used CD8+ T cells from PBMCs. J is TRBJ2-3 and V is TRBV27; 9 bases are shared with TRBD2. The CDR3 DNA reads TGTGCCAGCAGTTTGGTAGCGGGAGAGGCAGATACGCAGTATTTT. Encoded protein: CASSLVAGEADTQYF.